This TCR beta chain is from a study of CD8+CD57+ T cells in acquired aplastic anemia (dated by TCRdb to about 2018). General notes on the study: A mean of approximately 2.9 ug of DNA, ranging from about 0.2 to 27.4 ug, was extracted from sorted CD4+ and CD8+ cells. An average of roughly 9.8 million reads for CD4+ cells and under 12 million reads for CD8+ cells was obtained from healthy donor samples. General study outcomes and caveats: Patients and healthy controls showed no significant difference in CD8+ Simpson's diversity (P=0.060). Around 31 CD8+ CDR3 sequences were shared between patients and controls but appeared highly expressed in patients and within their immunodominant clones.

This clonotype occurred many times. Its target antigen remains unknown. No base qualities exist here, and no much larger clone lies one base off it. Profiling of TCR beta VDJ combinations and CDR3 sequences used genomic DNA as the template. TCR repertoire sequencing was run on an Illumina HiSeq 2000. For the original study's pipeline: TRBV/TRBJ rearrangement plots, CDR3 size and DJ length profiles, and Simpson's diversity index were used to assess repertoires. The most abundant DNA sequence in the deep sequencing data was taken as the immunodominant clone. CDR3 amino acid sequences were screened for sharing across subjects and were compared with published repertoires and the VDJdb database. TCRdb cleaned the public reads at Q25 with fastp, built clones with MiXCR and kept in-frame beta chains. Rows are unified per CDR3 protein, each entry keeping the most common DNA and genes. These V and J calls originate from TCRdb's pipeline instead of the authors' own analysis. The sample table shows approximately 380,000 distinct CDR3 sequences, and 65% to 80% are seen once. The top ten clones comprise around 4% of the sample.

In the study, sorted CD4+ and CD8+ blood T cells from patients with severe aplastic anemia and from healthy subjects underwent deep sequencing of TCR repertoires. Ficoll-Paque density gradient centrifugation was used to isolate peripheral blood mononuclear cells. Before DNA extraction, CD4+ and CD8+ T cells were sorted by FACS or by magnetic beads. The TCR comes from a human donor in good health, serving as a control. The sequencing input was sorted CD4+, CD8+, or CD8+CD57+ T cells (not recorded which) from PBMCs.

The sequenced DNA is TGTGCCAGCAGTTTTTTCCTTCGCGCTTCACCCCTCCACTTT. This is translated as CASSFFLRASPLHF. The chain was built from TRBV27 and TRBJ1-6; the D gene lacks a confident call. CDR3 length: 14 amino acids, cysteine to phenylalanine. Of the read, only the CDR3 DNA is kept; its 42 bases are in frame from base 1. V is reduced by 3 bases and J by 9 bases, leaving a spacing of 12 bases between them. From a lookup of the germline V gene (reference sequence), CDR1 and CDR2 are MNHEY and SMNVEV.